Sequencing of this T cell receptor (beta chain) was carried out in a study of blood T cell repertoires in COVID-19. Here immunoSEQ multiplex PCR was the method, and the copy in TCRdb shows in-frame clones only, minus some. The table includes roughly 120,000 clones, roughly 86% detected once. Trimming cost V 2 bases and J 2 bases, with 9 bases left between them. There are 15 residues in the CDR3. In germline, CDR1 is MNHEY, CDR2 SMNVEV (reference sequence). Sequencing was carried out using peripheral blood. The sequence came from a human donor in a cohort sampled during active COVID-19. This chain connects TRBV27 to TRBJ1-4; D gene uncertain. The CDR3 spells CASSLLGLTNEKLFF. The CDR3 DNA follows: TGTGCCAGCAGTTTACTTGGGCTGACTAATGAAAAACTGTTTTTT.